Sequencing of this TCR beta chain was carried out in a study of cytomegalovirus exposure and HLA in healthy donors (dated by TCRdb to about 2017). Notes on the research overall: An earlier analysis of 550 to 700 of the donors reported 250 to 350 Gb of sequence data and some 120 million unique TCR beta sequences from approximately 180 million T cells. Because of strong linkage in the cohort, roughly five DR-DQ haplotypes were treated as single units for association and clustering. The study was designed to test whether signatures of past pathogen exposure could be identified by cataloging public T cell receptors. The study combined high-throughput TCR immunosequencing, statistical association of individual TCRs with disease status, and machine learning to predict cytomegalovirus infection status. Of the roughly 400 genotyped donors, roughly 76% were placed in the genetic ancestry cluster associated with self-reported Caucasian donors. Besides the first cohort of 550 to 750 subjects, a separate validation cohort made up of roughly 120 different subjects was used. Every repertoire in the discovery cohort had been generated on one and the same sequencing platform. Donor age, sex, ethnicity and CMV serostatus were collected together with the repertoire data. About 310 gigabases of sequencing data and tens of millions of unique TCR sequences were included in an early release covering around 650 HLA-typed donors. An earlier analysis of nearly 600 of the donors applied high-throughput TCR beta sequencing to assess whether each TCR beta V gene segment acted as functional or pseudogenic. In the later analysis, no new phenotypic data were used to find candidate immune exposures; instead, reliance was placed on TCR beta sequences and their occurrence across donors. The study used immunosequencing to profile the T cell repertoires of hundreds of subjects and linked those repertoires to cytomegalovirus serostatus. Both class I and class II loci were covered by HLA typing, at four-digit resolution. A later analysis re-examined previously published TCR beta repertoires from 610 or so donors and added high-resolution HLA genotyping to investigate patterns of TCR occurrence. A later genetic analysis took genome-wide SNP genotypes for about three fifths of the roughly 700 donors and used that subset as a discovery cohort. The number of typed donors differed by locus: roughly 620-630 for A, B, C, DRB1 and DQB1; approximately 530 for DQA1; approximately 600 for DPA1; and roughly 490 for DPB1. Among some 400 genotyped donors of the cohort, an average of around 250,000 unique TCR beta nucleotide sequences was sequenced per donor, of which about 19% were non-productive. Here is what the overall study found, with its caveats: Because counts were too low, about 15 rarely observed V segments, including chromosome 9 orphons, were left out of the earlier analysis of about 620 of the donors. Immune exposure information for the cohort was limited to CMV serostatus. The authors suggested that the approach could potentially be generalized to other disease states and immunological phenotypes. Three of the identified cytomegalovirus-associated TCR beta chains were confirmed in vitro to be specific for cytomegalovirus antigens. Sequencing depth was assumed to be roughly uniform across donors in the presence/absence analyses, though that assumption may not hold. Specific HLA alleles were associated with 15,000 to 20,000 TCR beta sequences at a false discovery rate of 0.05 in a later analysis. A later analysis reported that several top co-occurrence clusters appeared linked to parvovirus B19, influenza, CMV and Epstein-Barr virus. Most TCR sequences were observed very rarely across donors, whereas some public TCRs were present in many individuals. In an earlier analysis of about 550 of the donors, most TCR beta V segments were observed in productive rearrangements about 87% or about 30% of the time, broadly matching IMGT annotations. A later analysis found that most CMV-associated TCR beta chains appeared HLA-restricted, with HLA associations seemingly driven largely by CMV exposure. This cohort had only TCR beta chains sequenced, and the lack of alpha or paired-chain data limited which features could be detected. A further reported finding was that TCR beta sequences accurately predicted the HLA-A and HLA-B alleles for most subjects in the first cohort. A total of 164 TCR beta chains were listed by the study as associated with cytomegalovirus. In a later analysis, HLA-associated TCR beta chains showed more clonal expansion and lower generation probabilities than non-associated chains that were equally common. According to a later genetic analysis, donors in an Asian-associated ancestry cluster had fewer N-insertions in productive TCRs than the roughly 700-donor mean. HLA typing was unavailable for some donors at each locus, so association tests used only the typed subset. A cluster of highly shared sequence variants was judged likely to be a technical artifact of the sequencing pipeline. According to a later analysis, TCR association rates differed among HLA loci, with DRB1 alleles showing the most associated TCRs and HLA-C alleles showing the fewest. In both the original and validation cohorts, the classifier was reported to diagnose cytomegalovirus status with high specificity and sensitivity. When HLA alleles, especially DR and DQ, strongly co-occurred, TCR associations were difficult to assign to individual alleles. An association between a missense DCLRE1C variant and V-gene and J-gene trimming of TCR beta chains was found in a later genetic analysis and replicated in an independent cohort. Linkage disequilibrium might explain the correlated functional status among segregating V segments, but an unknown experimental factor could not be ruled out. Some IMGT-functional V segments, including TRBV6-2 and TRBV6-3, could not be distinguished by the 87-base-pair reads and were therefore excluded.

The library was generated by the immunoSEQ multiplex PCR assay. For the multiplex PCR, a mixture combining 60 forward primers for TCR Vbeta segments and 13 reverse primers for TCR Jbeta segments was used. The CDR3 region of rearranged TCR beta genes was amplified from genomic DNA by a multiplex PCR assay. The Illumina HiSeq System was used to sequence the amplified TCR beta libraries as 87-base-pair reads. Processing in the source paper ran as follows. A later analysis counted approximately 74 million unique TCR beta chains across the 600 to 850 repertoires, and roughly 11 million of these chains were shared by at least two donors. A nearest-neighbor algorithm error-corrected the raw reads and collapsed the reads into unique sequences, merging closely related sequences to remove PCR and sequencing errors. CDR3 sequences were aligned to IMGT reference sequences to assign V, D and J gene segments. Each retained sequence needed at least a six-nucleotide match to both a V gene segment and a J gene segment. Rearrangements were classified as productive when the CDR3 lacked stop codons and remained in frame with V and J, and all other rearrangements were classified as non-productive. Following IMGT convention, CDR3 was defined as the stretch from the second conserved V-encoded cysteine up to the conserved J-encoded phenylalanine. Sequences without an unambiguous match to a single V gene segment were excluded from the earlier analysis of several hundred of the donors. An earlier analysis of almost 600 of the donors classified V segments as functional when productive rearrangements were above 56.7% and as segregating when the standard deviation between donors was above 5%. A statistical classification framework was developed to diagnose cytomegalovirus status using the catalog of TCR beta chain sequences. In a later analysis, TCR nucleotide sequences were compared against IMGT/GENE-DB human TR gene sequences so that V and J genes could be assigned. A later analysis assigned CDR3 sequences and most-parsimonious VDJ recombination scenarios with the TCRdist pipeline. In a later analysis, every TCR beta chain was defined by the combination of its CDR3 amino acid sequence and its V-gene family, and reads without a unique V-gene family were dropped. In a later analysis, approximately 590 highly shared, low-generation-probability nucleotide sequences were removed to address suspected cross-contamination and a sequencing artifact. In a later analysis, a clonal expansion index for each public chain was calculated from normalized within-repertoire ranks of inferred template counts. A later analysis computed generation probabilities with a VDJ recombination model fitted to out-of-frame rearrangements, and checked the results against IGoR. A later analysis scored TCR-TCR, TCR-HLA and TCR-CMV co-occurrence with hypergeometric tests, applying a repertoire-size bias correction to TCR pairs. A later analysis estimated false discovery rates by permuting HLA or CMV assignments 20 times. In a later analysis, co-occurring TCRs were grouped using DBSCAN, and TCRdist sequence similarity was added for clustering within HLA-allele-positive subsets. Repertoires with fewer than 30,000 or more than 120,000 public chains were left out of co-occurrence clustering, as were four to six repertoires with anomalous nucleotide sharing. The clones in this table, taken by TCRdb from immuneACCESS, are in-frame only. Not every clone is retained; where verified, under half of the shortfall comes from an unresolved V gene, and the cause of the rest is unknown. That table gives V, J and clone size, and the DNA gave D and trimming. The table for this sample lists some 200,000 clones; roughly 80% of them were counted only once. The ten largest clones add up to around 2.8% of the sample.

The junction shows trimming of 0 bases on V and 3 bases on J, and the gene matches do not reach 2 bases of it. Its CDR3 holds 15 amino acids, cysteine through phenylalanine. Only the CDR3 DNA is retained, 45 bases long and in frame from the first base. The germline V gene (reference sequence) supplies CDR1 LNHNV and CDR2 YYDKDF. Only one count was recorded for this clone. It has no known antigen specificity. Base qualities are not recorded, but no much larger clone differs from it by a single base. The cohort was made up of approximately 670 healthy bone marrow donors. At the time of sampling, all cohort members were nominally healthy, though unrecorded immune exposures were likely present. The donor was CMV seropositive and was included in the group of almost 300 seropositive cohort members. A peripheral blood sample was collected from each donor, and TCR beta sequencing was performed on peripheral blood mononuclear cells. Genomic DNA was extracted from the blood cell samples with the Qiagen DNeasy Blood Extraction Kit.

This TCR derives from a woman aged 45-59 years in good health and CMV-seropositive. This sequence uses TRBV15 and TRBJ2-1; 7 of the junction bases match TRBD1. Material: PBMCs. The sequenced DNA is TGTGCCACCAGCAGAGACAGGGGGTACTACAATGAGCAGTTCTTC. This is translated as CATSRDRGYYNEQFF.